Shown below are 30 T cell receptor beta chains from a single sample sequenced in a study of shared T cell receptors in the human thymus. Clones were sequenced by immunoSEQ multiplex PCR, and TCRdb holds only the in-frame ones, with some missing. The sample consists of more than 550,000 clones, 80% to 90% of them appearing once. The same sample was also used in a study of human thymus T cells.

The specimen sequenced was thymocytes. The receptors were sampled from a girl in the first two years of life with a congenital heart defect.

The chain couples TRBV27 to TRBJ2-2; TRBD1 is a possible D gene (5 bases). The CDR3 loop spans 19 amino acids. Deletions cut 4 bases from V and 1 base from J, with 22 bases between. The germline CDR1 and CDR2 sequences are MNHEY and SMNVEV (reference sequence). The CDR3 loop reads CASSSSVSRVIGNTGELFF. The CDR3, as DNA: TGTGCCAGCAGTTCTAGTGTGTCCAGGGTGATCGGGAACACCGGGGAGCTGTTTTTT.

This clone was observed a handful of times. The J gene is TRBJ1-3, the V gene TRBV14; D not resolved. The CDR3 is 17 residues long. Germline V lookup: CDR1 SGHDN, CDR2 FVKESK. The germline V and J ends were trimmed by 0 bases and 4 bases, with 16 bases remaining between them. The CDR3 bases are TGTGCCAGCAGCCAAGATTTGCCTACAAGAGGCGGAAACACCATATATTTT. Protein sequence: CASSQDLPTRGGNTIYF.

The rearrangement links TRBV2 to TRBJ2-3; possibly TRBD2 for D (6 bases). Germline CDR1 reads SNHLY; CDR2 reads FYNNEI. V shed 11 bases and J shed 0 bases, with 21 bases lying between them. The CDR3 loop spans 16 amino acids. CDR3 in DNA: TGTGCCGCCCAGTCCCGGCGGGGTACTAGCACAGATACGCAGTATTTT. It translates to CAAQSRRGTSTDTQYF.

V gene TRBV4-1 combines with J gene TRBJ1-1; 7 bases map to TRBD1. Germline trimming cut 3 bases from V and 7 bases from J; bases unmatched to any gene: 11. Germline V gene data show CDR1 as MGHRA and CDR2 as YSYEKL. The CDR3 spans 15 residues. The CDR3 DNA follows: TGCGCCAGCAGCCACGCGCACAGGGGACTCCTTGAAGCTTTCTTT. Amino acid sequence: CASSHAHRGLLEAFF.

This clone was seen just once. V and J are TRBV10-3 and TRBJ2-3; 8 bases fit TRBD2. Germline trimming cut 6 bases from V and 6 bases from J; bases unmatched to any gene: 17. CDR1 ENHRY and CDR2 SYGVKD come from the germline V gene. The CDR3 loop spans 17 amino acids. The CDR3 loop reads CAISMTSGGGLPDTQYF. The DNA for the CDR3 is TGTGCCATCAGCATGACGTCGGGGGGGGGACTACCGGATACGCAGTATTTT.

The gene calls are TRBV7-8 and TRBJ2-1; perhaps TRBD2 as D (5 bases). This CDR3 is built from 16 residues. V lost 2 bases and J 7 bases, leaving 18 bases between the germline ends. Germline V lookup: CDR1 SGHVS, CDR2 FQNEAQ. The CDR3 loop reads CASSLRARPGWNEQFF. CDR3 DNA sequence: TGTGCCAGCAGCTTAAGAGCCCGACCGGGGTGGAATGAGCAGTTCTTC. The full variable domain, with the rest looked up from reference TRBV7-8 and TRBJ2-1, is GAGVSQSPRYKVAKRGQDVALRCDPISGHVSLFWYQQALGQGPEFLTYFQNEAQLDKSGLPSDRFFAERPEGSVSTLKIQRTQQEDSAVYLCASSLRARPGWNEQFFGPGTRLTVL.

V and J are TRBV5-6 and TRBJ1-3, with no clear D. The CDR3 loop spans 16 amino acids. Germline V gene lookup returns CDR1 SGHDT and CDR2 YYEEEE. Trimming removed 4 bases from V and 3 bases from J, with 17 bases in between. CDR3 coding DNA: TGTGCCAGCAGCCCGGGAGGCCCCTCTGGTGGAAACACCATATATTTT. Its translation: CASSPGGPSGGNTIYF.

This rearrangement joins TRBV5-6 to TRBJ1-1, with 9 positions matching TRBD1. Germline trimming cut 0 bases from V and 1 base from J; bases unmatched to any gene: 4. The CDR3 has 16 amino acids. Germline V gene sequence: CDR1 SGHDT, CDR2 YYEEEE. DNA for the CDR3: TGTGCCAGCAGCTTGGCCATGGGACAGGGGAACACTGAAGCTTTCTTT. Its protein is CASSLAMGQGNTEAFF.

This chain uses TRBV27 with TRBJ2-7, with 7 bases matching TRBD1. CDR1 MNHEY and CDR2 SMNVEV come from the germline V gene (reference sequence). Unmatched junction bases numbered 9, after V lost 5 bases and J lost 2 bases. The length of the CDR3 is 15 residues. The CDR3 here is CASSDTTGAPYEQYF. For the CDR3, the DNA is TGTGCCAGCAGTGATACCACAGGGGCACCCTACGAGCAGTACTTC.

The rearrangement uses TRBV7-9 and TRBJ1-2, with 10 bases that match TRBD1. With V trimmed by 5 bases and J by 3 bases, 6 bases remained unmatched. The V gene's germline CDR1 is SEHNR and CDR2 FQNEAQ (reference sequence). The CDR3 contains 15 residues. CDR3 DNA: TGTGCCAGCAGCACTCCCGGGACAGGGGACTATGGCTACACCTTC. Translation: CASSTPGTGDYGYTF.

This clone was observed a single time. V gene TRBV15 combines with J gene TRBJ2-7, with TRBD2 as a possible D gene (7 bases). This CDR3 comprises 21 residues. The V gene lost 0 bases and the J gene lost 6 bases, with 33 bases spanning the gap. Germline loops: CDR1 LNHNV, CDR2 YYDKDF (reference sequence). CDR3 loop: CATSRDRPWGGLKGGLAEQYF. The CDR3 DNA reads as TGTGCCACCAGCAGAGACAGACCTTGGGGGGGGCTAAAGGGGGGGCTCGCCGAGCAGTACTTC.

Points on this clone: A junction end diverges from the germline sequence, so it may reflect a read error. The rearrangement uses TRBV7-7 and TRBJ2-3; 9 positions match TRBD1. This CDR3 has 16 amino acids. In germline, CDR1 is SSHAT, CDR2 FNYEAQ (reference sequence). CDR3 coding DNA: TGTGCTAGCAGCTCAACCGGGACAGGGTATGATGATACGCAGTATTTT. Translated, it gives CASSSTGTGYDDTQYF. The full variable domain, in which reference TRBV7-7 and TRBJ2-3 provide the parts outside the CDR3, is GAGVSQSPRYKVTKRGQDVTLRCDPISSHATLYWYQQALGQGPEFLTYFNYEAQPDKSGLPSDRFSAERPEGSISTLTIQRTEQRDSAMYRCASSSTGTGYDDTQYFGPGTRLTVL.

V and J are TRBV27 and TRBJ1-1, with TRBD1 matching 8 bases. The germline V gene encodes CDR1 MNHEY and CDR2 SMNVEV (reference sequence). V dropped 5 bases and J dropped 9; count of bases not matched to a gene: 11. This CDR3 is 14 amino acids long. The CDR3 sequence is CASSSDRQGCKAFF. CDR3 coding DNA: TGTGCCAGCAGTAGCGATCGACAGGGGTGTAAAGCTTTCTTT.

This sequence joins TRBV18 and TRBJ1-2; TRBD1 matches 10 bases. The CDR3 sequence is 15 residues long. Germline CDR1 and CDR2: KGHSH and LQKENI. V shed 1 base, J shed 6 bases, and the junction held 5 bases outside the gene matches. CDR3 protein: CASSPLAGTGDGYTF. The DNA for the CDR3 is TGTGCCAGCTCACCACTAGCCGGGACAGGGGATGGCTACACCTTC.

The gene calls are TRBV27 and TRBJ1-3, with 9 positions matching TRBD1. This CDR3 contains 19 residues. In germline, CDR1 is MNHEY, CDR2 SMNVEV (reference sequence). Unmatched junction bases numbered 12, after V lost 0 bases and J lost 3 bases. The CDR3 DNA follows: TGTGCCAGCAGTTTATCGTTCCCAAAGGGGACAGGGAGTGGAAACACCATATATTTT. This sequence encodes CASSLSFPKGTGSGNTIYF.

This chain uses TRBV19 with TRBJ1-1; a possible D gene is TRBD1 (6 bases). Germline loops: CDR1 LNHDA, CDR2 SQIVND (reference sequence). V lost 5 bases, J lost 8 bases, and 15 bases lay in between. This CDR3 has 13 residues. Here the CDR3 DNA reads TGTGCCAGTAGTCAATCTCCGGGACAAGAAGCTTTCTTT. It specifies CASSQSPGQEAFF.

This chain uses TRBV12-5 with TRBJ1-1, with TRBD1 identical over 12 bases. This CDR3 contains 16 residues. Looked up from germline, CDR1 is LGHNT and CDR2 is FRNRAP. J gave up 3 bases and V 5 bases, and 7 bases lay outside the gene matches. The CDR3 DNA sequence: TGTGCTAGTGGTCCCCCCGGGACAGGGGGCTACACTGAAGCTTTCTTT. As protein: CASGPPGTGGYTEAFF.

The chain recombines TRBV5-1 with TRBJ2-1; a weak D match, TRBD1 (6 bases). V was clipped by 4 bases and J by 4 bases, with 12 bases between them. In germline, CDR1 is SGHRS, CDR2 YFSETQ. The CDR3 length is 14 residues. CDR3 DNA sequence: TGCGCCAGCAGCATCGCCAGGGGTTACAATGAGCAGTTCTTC. Protein sequence: CASSIARGYNEQFF.

The chain has TRBV2 and TRBJ2-2, with unresolved D. There are 13 residues in the CDR3. From germline, CDR1 is SNHLY and CDR2 FYNNEI. V gave up 2 bases and J gave up 6 bases, with 7 bases separating them. The CDR3 nucleotides read TGTGCCAGCAGTGAATATAGTTCCGGGGAGCTGTTTTTT. Translated: CASSEYSSGELFF.

The chain combines TRBV19 with TRBJ1-1, with 7 bases lining up with TRBD1. Germline CDR1 is LNHDA and CDR2 is SQIVND (reference sequence). CDR3 size: 15 residues. V gave up 5 bases and J gave up 3 bases; unmatched junction bases: 9. CDR3 sequence: CASSPINDRDTEAFF. CDR3 DNA: TGTGCCAGTAGTCCGATTAATGACAGGGACACTGAAGCTTTCTTT.

The gene calls are TRBV5-1 and TRBJ2-4, with a tentative D call TRBD2 (6 bases). The CDR3 is 14 amino acids. V was cut by 4 bases and J by 6 bases, with 14 bases left in between. Germline CDR1 SGHRS, CDR2 YFSETQ. CDR3 coding DNA: TGCGCCAGCAGCCGCGGGATTCGCAGAAACATTCAGTACTTC. This translates into CASSRGIRRNIQYF.

J is TRBJ1-1 and V is TRBV10-3; 8 nucleotides align to TRBD1. There are 16 residues in the CDR3. V lost 4 bases, J lost 7 bases, and 14 bases stayed unmatched. Germline CDR1 is ENHRY and CDR2 is SYGVKD. In nucleotides, the CDR3 is TGTGCCATCAGTGGGGAACAGGGGGGGAGGGCAGTTGAAGCTTTCTTT. Translated, it gives CAISGEQGGRAVEAFF.

V is TRBV7-9 and J is TRBJ2-1, with D tentatively TRBD2 (5 bases). V lost 5 bases and J 0 bases, leaving 14 bases between the germline ends. The CDR3 is 16 residues long. In germline, CDR1 is SEHNR, CDR2 FQNEAQ (reference sequence). The CDR3: CASSPHRGSSYNEQFF. CDR3 DNA: TGTGCCAGCAGCCCACATCGTGGGAGCTCCTACAATGAGCAGTTCTTC.

J is TRBJ1-2 and V is TRBV29-1; D perhaps matches TRBD1 (6 bases). V was trimmed by 5 bases and J by 3 bases, leaving 16 bases between them. Germline CDR1 reads SQVTM; CDR2 reads ANQGSEA. The CDR3 runs 14 residues. The CDR3 protein is CSVIPVPGDYGYTF. The CDR3 nucleotides read TGCAGCGTTATACCCGTCCCAGGGGACTATGGCTACACCTTC.

The CDR3 DNA follows: TGCGCCAGCAGCCAAGCGCCCGGCAGGGGGGTTGCAGATACGCAGTATTTT. It encodes CASSQAPGRGVADTQYF. V and J are TRBV4-3 and TRBJ2-3; the D gene is possibly TRBD1 (7 bases). Per the germline V gene, CDR1 is LGHNA and CDR2 is YSLEER. Trimming stripped 1 base from V and 4 bases from J, with 18 bases between. This CDR3 has 17 amino acids.

This clone has only one observation. The junction departs from the called germline gene at one end, perhaps through a read error. V gene TRBV25-1 combines with J gene TRBJ1-2, with 10 bases lining up with TRBD1. The CDR3 consists of 15 residues. Germline CDR1 and CDR2: MGHDK and SYGVNS. CDR3 bases: TGTGCCAGCAGGCCACAATCTCCAGACAGGGGGCGAACCGCCTTC. Translating it yields CASRPQSPDRGRTAF.

The V and J genes are TRBV9 and TRBJ2-3; unclear D gene. CDR1 and CDR2 (germline): SGDLS, YYNGEE. V dropped 4 bases and J dropped 2 bases, with 2 bases sitting between them. The CDR3 totals 11 residues. CDR3 protein: CASSLTDTQYF. The CDR3 nucleotides are TGTGCCAGCAGCCTCACAGATACGCAGTATTTT.

J is TRBJ1-2 and V is TRBV27; 8 bases match TRBD1. The V gene's germline CDR1 is MNHEY and CDR2 SMNVEV (reference sequence). V was clipped by 5 bases and J by 8 bases; unmatched bases: 10. The CDR3 has 14 residues. The CDR3 sequence is CASSPSRGLEGYTF. Here the CDR3 DNA reads TGTGCCAGCAGTCCTTCCAGGGGGCTGGAGGGCTACACCTTC.

This chain uses TRBV6-1 with TRBJ1-4; D possibly corresponds to TRBD1 (5 bases). Germline CDR1 MNHNS, CDR2 SASEGT. The CDR3 sequence is 15 residues long. V gave up 1 base and J gave up 7 bases, with 13 bases separating them. The CDR3 nucleotides are TGTGCCAGCAGTGAAGGGGGGGTACGTTTTGAAAAACTGTTTTTT. It specifies CASSEGGVRFEKLFF.

This clone was found a few times. The chain links TRBV5-1 to TRBJ2-3; TRBD1 matches at 9 bases. CDR3 size: 14 residues. The J segment lost 6 bases and the V segment lost 0 bases, leaving 2 bases of the junction unmatched. The germline V gene has CDR1 SGHRS and CDR2 YFSETQ. The CDR3 sequence: CASSLDRGLDTQYF. The DNA for the CDR3 is TGCGCCAGCAGCTTGGACAGGGGGCTGGATACGCAGTATTTT.